These 14 T cell receptor beta chains were sequenced from one sample in a study of cytomegalovirus exposure and HLA in healthy donors. In the PCR, 60 Vbeta and 13 Jbeta primers were used. Only in-frame clones appear in the TCRdb table, and some are missing; sequencing was by immunoSEQ multiplex PCR. This sample's table has about 140,000 clones. Sequencing used PBMCs. The receptors derive from a woman under 30 in good health and CMV-seronegative.

This chain uses TRBV30 with TRBJ2-7; D is perhaps TRBD1 (6 bases). V was pared by 7 bases and J by 3 bases, with 16 bases between. Germline V gives CDR1 GTSNPN, CDR2 SVGIG (reference sequence). The CDR3 contains 13 residues. CDR3 amino acids: CASTFGQLYEQYF. The CDR3 bases are TGTGCCTCCACATTTGGACAGCTCTACGAGCAGTACTTC.

V gene TRBV19 combines with J gene TRBJ2-4; 7 nucleotides align to TRBD2. This CDR3 spans 16 amino acids. With 8 bases clipped from V and 8 bases from J, the junction kept 18 bases outside the gene matches. Germline-derived CDR1 and CDR2 are LNHDA and SQIVND (reference sequence). In nucleotides, the CDR3 is TGTGCCAGTGGGACCTCCGGGACTACCCACGGCGACATTCAGTACTTC. Protein: CASGTSGTTHGDIQYF. The whole variable domain, filled in from reference TRBV19 and TRBJ2-4, reads DGGITQSPKYLFRKEGQNVTLSCEQNLNHDAMYWYRQDPGQGLRLIYYSQIVNDFQKGDIAEGYSVSREKKESFPLTVTSAQKNPTAFYLCASGTSGTTHGDIQYFGAGTRLSVL.

The genes are TRBV13 and TRBJ2-7, with 9 bases lining up with TRBD1. CDR1 PRHDT and CDR2 FYEKMQ come from the germline V gene (reference sequence). CDR3 length: 16 amino acids. With V trimmed by 4 bases and J by 3 bases, 10 bases remained unmatched. The CDR3 spells CASSSGQGIGRYEQYV. The CDR3 nucleotides read TGTGCCAGCAGCTCCGGACAGGGGATCGGCCGCTACGAGCAGTACGTC.

The V call is TRBV4-3, the J call TRBJ1-2; D ambiguous. Trimming removed 0 bases from V and 7 bases from J, with 15 bases in between. Per germline, CDR1 LGHNA and CDR2 YSLEER. The CDR3 has 15 amino acids. The CDR3 spells CASSQDGAVFGGYTF. Written as DNA, the CDR3 is TGCGCCAGCAGCCAAGATGGAGCGGTATTTGGTGGCTACACCTTC.

The chain has TRBV19 and TRBJ1-5, with D possibly TRBD1 on 5 matching bases. Germline CDR1 reads LNHDA; CDR2 reads SQIVND (reference sequence). The CDR3 loop spans 14 amino acids. The ends were cut back, 3 bases at V and 6 bases at J, with 12 bases in the middle. CDR3 loop: CASSMAAQGQPQHF. In DNA form, the CDR3 reads TGTGCCAGTAGTATGGCCGCCCAGGGTCAGCCCCAGCATTTT.

The genes are TRBV28 and TRBJ2-5, with 9 bases matching TRBD1. With V trimmed by 6 bases and J by 5 bases, 7 bases remained unmatched. Germline CDR1 reads MDHEN; CDR2 reads SYDVKM. This CDR3 region has 14 residues. The CDR3 here is CASRYTGGRETQYF. The DNA for the CDR3 is TGTGCCAGCAGATACACAGGGGGCCGGGAGACCCAGTACTTC.

V usage is TRBV4-3 and J usage is TRBJ2-3, with TRBD2 identical over 7 bases. CDR1 and CDR2 from the germline V gene are LGHNA and YSLEER. There are 15 residues in the CDR3. Germline trimming cut 3 bases from V and 4 bases from J; bases unmatched to any gene: 7. As DNA, the CDR3 is TGCGCCAGCAGCCACGAACTAGCGTTAGCAGATACGCAGTATTTT. It encodes CASSHELALADTQYF.

The chain uses TRBV29-1 and TRBJ2-5; TRBD2 agrees at 9 bases. The V gene's germline CDR1 is SQVTM and CDR2 ANQGSEA. The J segment lost 5 bases and the V segment lost 5 bases, leaving 6 bases of the junction unmatched. CDR3 length: 13 amino acids. Written as DNA, the CDR3 is TGCAGCGTTCGCGGGAGGGCCTTGGAGACCCAGTACTTC. The encoded protein is CSVRGRALETQYF.

The V call is TRBV5-1, the J call TRBJ2-5; weak D call: TRBD2 (5 bases). Germline V gene data show CDR1 as SGHRS and CDR2 as YFSETQ. The CDR3 consists of 14 residues. V lost 7 bases to trimming and J lost 5 bases, with 18 bases between them. CDR3 sequence (DNA): TGCGCCAGCCATACAGCGACCTCGGGGGAGACCCAGTACTTC. The encoded protein is CASHTATSGETQYF.

CDR3 sequence: CASSLGAPERAFF. CDR3 coding DNA: TGTGCCAGTAGTTTAGGGGCCCCAGAGAGAGCTTTCTTT. V usage is TRBV19 and J usage is TRBJ1-1; possible D gene TRBD1, 5 bases. Germline values: CDR1 LNHDA, CDR2 SQIVND (reference sequence). The CDR3 length is 13 residues. V was clipped by 5 bases and J by 10 bases, with 17 bases between them.

The chain has TRBV7-6 and TRBJ2-3; 14 nucleotides match TRBD2. Germline V lookup: CDR1 SGHVS, CDR2 FNYEAQ. This CDR3 comprises 17 residues. Unmatched junction bases numbered 8, after V lost 5 bases and J lost 4 bases. CDR3 DNA sequence: TGTGCCAGCAGCCCCGGGACTAGCGGGAGTGGGGCAGATACGCAGTATTTT. Its protein is CASSPGTSGSGADTQYF.

This chain uses TRBV5-1 with TRBJ1-1; D remains unclear. Germline loops: CDR1 SGHRS, CDR2 YFSETQ. The CDR3 is 15 amino acids. Trimming took 0 bases from V and 1 from J, leaving 10 bases between them. The CDR3: CASSLVLRQNTEAFF. CDR3 in DNA: TGCGCCAGCAGCTTGGTATTGCGACAGAACACTGAAGCTTTCTTT.

V and J are TRBV5-4 and TRBJ2-5; D might be TRBD2 (6 bases). Germline lookup yields CDR1 SGHNT and CDR2 YYREEE (reference sequence). The V and J ends lost 0 bases and 4 bases respectively, with 10 bases between them. CDR3 size: 14 residues. The CDR3 bases are TGTGCCAGCAGCTTGGCGGGAGTCGCAGAGACCCAGTACTTC. Amino acids: CASSLAGVAETQYF.

The chain links TRBV30 to TRBJ2-7; 8 positions match TRBD2. The germline CDR1 and CDR2 sequences are GTSNPN and SVGIG (reference sequence). The CDR3 runs 12 residues. The CDR3 nucleotides read TGTGTCGCGGGAGGACAGAACTACGAGCAGTACTTC. It codes for CVAGGQNYEQYF.